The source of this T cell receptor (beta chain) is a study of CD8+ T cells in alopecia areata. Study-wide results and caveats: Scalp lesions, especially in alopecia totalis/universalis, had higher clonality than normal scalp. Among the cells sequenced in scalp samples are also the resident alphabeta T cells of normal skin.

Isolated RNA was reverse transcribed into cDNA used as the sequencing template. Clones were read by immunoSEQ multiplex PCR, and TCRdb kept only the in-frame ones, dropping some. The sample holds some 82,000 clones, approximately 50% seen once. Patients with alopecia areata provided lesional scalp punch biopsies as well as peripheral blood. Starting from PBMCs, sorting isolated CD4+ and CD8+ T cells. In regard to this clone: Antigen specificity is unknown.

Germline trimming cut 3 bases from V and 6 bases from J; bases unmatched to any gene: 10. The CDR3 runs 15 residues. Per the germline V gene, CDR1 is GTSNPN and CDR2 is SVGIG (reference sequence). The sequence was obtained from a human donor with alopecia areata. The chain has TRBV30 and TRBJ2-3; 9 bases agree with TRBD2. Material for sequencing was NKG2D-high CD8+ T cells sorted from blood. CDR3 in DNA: TGTGCCTGGAGCGGCCTAGCGGGGCACCGTGATACGCAGTATTTT. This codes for CAWSGLAGHRDTQYF.